Below are 32 T cell receptor beta chains sequenced from a single sample in a study of T cell changes during pregnancy in multiple sclerosis. Repertoires were generated with immunoSEQ multiplex PCR, while TCRdb's copy carries only in-frame clones and drops some. The table records 20,000 to 25,000 clones, over 80% of them present only once. The source material was CD8+ T cells from peripheral blood mononuclear cells, sampled in the first trimester of pregnancy. The receptors here all came from a female donor in good health, enrolled as a control in a pregnancy study.

V gene TRBV11-2 combines with J gene TRBJ2-7; D gene unclear. Deletions cut 0 bases from V and 2 bases from J, with 20 bases between. The germline V gene encodes CDR1 SGHAT and CDR2 FQNNGV. The CDR3 consists of 18 residues. The CDR3 DNA follows: TGTGCCAGCAGCTTAGATCTCCTGGGCACCGACCGTACCTACGAGCAGTACTTC. Amino acid sequence: CASSLDLLGTDRTYEQYF.

V is TRBV6-4 and J is TRBJ2-6; D might be TRBD1 (6 bases). Germline CDR1 and CDR2: MRHNA and SNTAGT. CDR3 length: 17 amino acids. Trimming removed 1 base from V and 0 bases from J, with 10 bases in between. CDR3 residues: CASSDWTASSGANVLTF. In nucleotides, the CDR3 is TGTGCCAGCAGTGACTGGACAGCCTCCTCTGGGGCCAACGTCCTGACTTTC.

This sequence joins TRBV7-2 and TRBJ1-6; no definite D call. Germline loops: CDR1 SGHTA, CDR2 FQGNSA. Deletions cut 5 bases from V and 4 bases from J, with 9 bases between. This CDR3 has 14 residues. The chain's CDR3 is CASSEREYNSPLHF. CDR3 DNA: TGTGCCAGCAGCGAGCGGGAGTATAATTCACCCCTCCACTTT.

The J gene is TRBJ1-4, the V gene TRBV6-1; 8 nucleotides align to TRBD1. J lost 8 bases, V lost 2 bases, and 10 bases had no gene match. Looked up from germline, CDR1 is MNHNS and CDR2 is SASEGT. The CDR3 covers 16 residues. CDR3 DNA sequence: TGTGCCAGCAGTGAATCCGGGGGGCAGGGGGCGGAAAAACTGTTTTTT. It codes for CASSESGGQGAEKLFF.

This rearrangement joins TRBV6-5 to TRBJ2-2; no firm D call. V lost 7 bases to trimming and J lost 0 bases, with 9 bases between them. Germline V CDR1 and CDR2: MNHEY, SVGAGI. The CDR3 totals 14 residues. The CDR3: CASTPTPNTGELFF. The CDR3 bases are TGTGCCAGCACCCCAACTCCGAACACCGGGGAGCTGTTTTTT.

J is TRBJ2-7 and V is TRBV27, with D possibly matching TRBD1 (5 bases). The CDR3 is made up of 11 amino acids. Germline CDR1 is MNHEY and CDR2 is SMNVEV (reference sequence). Trimming left V 6 bases short and J 4 bases short, with 7 bases between. The CDR3 DNA reads TGTGCCAGCAGAAGGGGTTACGAGCAGTACTTC. Amino acid sequence: CASRRGYEQYF.

V is TRBV27 and J is TRBJ1-5, with D possibly matching TRBD1 (5 bases). CDR1 is MNHEY, CDR2 SMNVEV, per germline (reference sequence). V lost 3 bases to trimming and J lost 7 bases, with 7 bases between them. This CDR3 has 12 amino acids. Written as DNA, the CDR3 is TGTGCCAGCAGTTTTCAGGGACAGCCCCAGCATTTT. Protein: CASSFQGQPQHF.

The V gene is TRBV2, the J gene TRBJ2-3; D is perhaps TRBD2 (7 bases). CDR1 is SNHLY, CDR2 FYNNEI, per germline. Deletions cut 5 bases from V and 5 bases from J, with 11 bases between. This CDR3 has 13 residues. The CDR3, as DNA: TGTGCCAGCAGTTCGGGGGGCGAAGATACGCAGTATTTT. Translation: CASSSGGEDTQYF. Variable domain in full (rest from reference TRBV2 and TRBJ2-3): EPEVTQTPSHQVTQMGQEVILRCVPISNHLYFYWYRQILGQKVEFLVSFYNNEISEKSEIFDDQFSVERPDGSNFTLKIRSTKLEDSAMYFCASSSGGEDTQYFGPGTRLTVL.

The CDR3, as DNA: TGTGCCAGCAGCTTAGGCCGGACAGGAAACTATGGCTACACCTTC. Protein product: CASSLGRTGNYGYTF. The chain carries TRBV13 and TRBJ1-2; 7 bases align to TRBD1. The CDR3 is 15 residues long. V was pared by 0 bases and J by 2 bases, with 3 bases of the junction left unmatched. Per germline, CDR1 PRHDT and CDR2 FYEKMQ (reference sequence).

The chain employs TRBV29-1 and TRBJ1-2; D may be TRBD1 (6 bases). Trimming cost V 1 base and J 11 bases, with 17 bases left between them. CDR3 length: 13 residues. Germline CDR1 is SQVTM and CDR2 is ANQGSEA. CDR3 protein: CSVEGQGPAFYTF. The CDR3 region has the DNA TGCAGCGTTGAAGGGCAGGGGCCAGCCTTTTACACCTTC.

The rearrangement joins TRBV4-2 to TRBJ2-7; tentatively, D is TRBD2 (7 bases). In germline, CDR1 is LGHNA, CDR2 YNFKEQ. V lost 0 bases and J lost 0, with 12 bases in between. This CDR3 contains 16 residues. CDR3 loop: CASSQDRGGGSYEQYF. CDR3 sequence (DNA): TGTGCCAGCAGCCAAGATCGAGGGGGGGGCTCCTACGAGCAGTACTTC.

The chain is built from TRBV7-9 and TRBJ2-7, with a tentative D call TRBD2 (6 bases). Germline V gene sequence: CDR1 SEHNR, CDR2 FQNEAQ (reference sequence). This CDR3 is 16 amino acids long. V was cut by 4 bases and J by 0 bases, with 16 bases left in between. The CDR3 coding sequence is TGTGCCAGCAGCTCGTCGACCGGGGGACCCTCCTACGAGCAGTACTTC. This gives the protein CASSSSTGGPSYEQYF.

The chain combines TRBV5-6 with TRBJ1-6; perhaps TRBD1 as D (6 bases). Trimming took 0 bases from V and 6 from J, leaving 7 bases between them. The CDR3 covers 14 residues. Germline V gene lookup returns CDR1 SGHDT and CDR2 YYEEEE. The CDR3 loop reads CASSLVRGNSPLHF. Written as DNA, the CDR3 is TGTGCCAGCAGCTTGGTCAGGGGTAATTCACCCCTCCACTTT.

V gene TRBV12-5 combines with J gene TRBJ2-7, with 11 bases lining up with TRBD1. The CDR3 is made up of 14 amino acids. The V and J ends lost 5 bases and 2 bases, in that order; junction bases with no gene match: 2. From germline, CDR1 is LGHNT and CDR2 FRNRAP. Written as DNA, the CDR3 is TGTGCTAGTGGTCTGGGACAGGGGGCCTACGAGCAGTACTTC. It translates to CASGLGQGAYEQYF. Full variable domain (remainder filled in from reference TRBV12-5 and TRBJ2-7): DARVTQTPRHKVTEMGQEVTMRCQPILGHNTVFWYRQTMMQGLELLAYFRNRAPLDDSGMPKDRFSAEMPDATLATLKIQPSEPRDSAVYFCASGLGQGAYEQYFGPGTRLTVT.

The J gene is TRBJ2-3, the V gene TRBV27; 7 nucleotides line up with TRBD1. V gave up 3 bases and J gave up 6 bases; unmatched junction bases: 3. The germline CDR1 and CDR2 sequences are MNHEY and SMNVEV (reference sequence). This CDR3 is 13 amino acids long. The CDR3 region is CASSLFRGDTQYF. CDR3 DNA sequence: TGTGCCAGCAGTTTGTTCAGGGGGGATACGCAGTATTTT.

This clone was seen only a few times. The chain uses TRBV4-2 and TRBJ2-1, with TRBD1 as a possible D gene (5 bases). Trimming stripped 6 bases from V and 7 bases from J, with 16 bases between. Germline-derived CDR1 and CDR2 are LGHNA and YNFKEQ. The CDR3 loop spans 14 amino acids. Here the CDR3 DNA reads TGTGCCAGCAGTCTTAGGGGATCTGAAAATGAGCAGTTCTTC. Residues: CASSLRGSENEQFF.

The rearrangement uses TRBV7-9 and TRBJ1-1; D may be TRBD1 (5 bases). Germline loops: CDR1 SEHNR, CDR2 FQNEAQ (reference sequence). The length of the CDR3 is 13 residues. V was pared by 4 bases and J by 1 base, with 7 bases between. This chain's CDR3 is CASSSGQNTEAFF. The CDR3 nucleotides are TGTGCCAGCAGCTCCGGACAGAACACTGAAGCTTTCTTT.

The chain couples TRBV7-9 to TRBJ2-7; possible D gene TRBD1, 6 bases. Germline CDR1 and CDR2: SEHNR and FQNEAQ (reference sequence). V shed 5 bases and J shed 6 bases, with 14 bases lying between them. The CDR3 has 13 amino acids. CDR3 sequence: CASSPTDRSEQYF. The CDR3 nucleotides read TGTGCCAGCAGCCCGACCGACAGGTCCGAGCAGTACTTC.

The chain recombines TRBV7-9 with TRBJ2-7; TRBD2 is a possible D gene (6 bases). V was clipped by 8 bases and J by 12 bases, with 14 bases between them. Germline V gene data show CDR1 as SEHNR and CDR2 as FQNEAQ (reference sequence). This CDR3 is 10 amino acids long. CDR3 amino acids: CASGGSGPYF. The CDR3 nucleotides are TGTGCCAGCGGTGGGAGCGGGCCGTACTTC.

The rearrangement links TRBV2 to TRBJ1-2; possibly TRBD1 for D (5 bases). The V gene lost 8 bases and the J gene lost 8 bases, with 27 bases spanning the gap. The CDR3 consists of 16 residues. The germline V gene encodes CDR1 SNHLY and CDR2 FYNNEI. CDR3 bases: TGTGCCAGCCTCACAAGGGTGCAGGGACTTTCGTCCGGCTACACCTTC. The encoded protein is CASLTRVQGLSSGYTF.

The gene calls are TRBV28 and TRBJ2-7; D ambiguous. CDR3 length: 12 residues. Germline loops: CDR1 MDHEN, CDR2 SYDVKM. Trimming took off 5 bases at V and 5 bases at J, with 10 bases between the two ends. CDR3 coding DNA: TGTGCCAGCAGTCCGGGTGCGAACGAGCAGTACTTC. Amino acids: CASSPGANEQYF.

The chain uses TRBV6-5 and TRBJ2-1, with 9 bases matching TRBD2. V was pared by 6 bases and J by 1 base, with 4 bases of the junction left unmatched. CDR3 length: 15 residues. CDR1 and CDR2 (germline): MNHEY, SVGAGI. The chain's CDR3 is CASSPTSGSYNEQFF. The CDR3 coding sequence is TGTGCCAGCAGCCCCACTAGCGGGTCCTACAATGAGCAGTTCTTC.

The chain has TRBV27 and TRBJ1-1, with TRBD1 as a possible D gene (5 bases). This CDR3 comprises 14 residues. Germline assignment: CDR1 MNHEY and CDR2 SMNVEV (reference sequence). Trimming pared 2 bases from V and 5 bases from J, leaving 12 bases between. The CDR3 bases are TGTGCCAGCAGTTTAGGAGCAGGGAGGACTGAAGCTTTCTTT. This sequence encodes CASSLGAGRTEAFF.

J is TRBJ2-6 and V is TRBV2; D remains ambiguous. The CDR3 loop spans 15 amino acids. V was clipped by 2 bases and J by 0 bases, with 5 bases between them. The germline CDR1 and CDR2 sequences are SNHLY and FYNNEI. The CDR3 protein is CASSEFYSGANVLTF. As DNA, the CDR3 is TGTGCCAGCAGTGAATTTTACTCTGGGGCCAACGTCCTGACTTTC.

The chain couples TRBV2 to TRBJ2-1, with a tentative D call TRBD2 (5 bases). Trimming pared 11 bases from V and 4 bases from J, leaving 15 bases between. Per the germline V gene, CDR1 is SNHLY and CDR2 is FYNNEI. The length of the CDR3 is 13 residues. As DNA, the CDR3 is TGTGCCGTCGTCGGCCCGGGGTACAATGAGCAGTTCTTC. Its protein is CAVVGPGYNEQFF.

This chain uses TRBV11-2 with TRBJ2-7; TRBD1 matches at 7 bases. V gave up 6 bases and J gave up 3 bases; unmatched junction bases: 8. Germline V gene lookup returns CDR1 SGHAT and CDR2 FQNNGV. The CDR3 totals 14 residues. CDR3 loop: CASRPLTGSYEQYF. The CDR3 coding sequence is TGTGCCAGCAGACCCCTGACAGGGAGCTACGAGCAGTACTTC. The whole variable domain, filled in from reference TRBV11-2 and TRBJ2-7, reads EAGVAQSPRYKIIEKRQSVAFWCNPISGHATLYWYQQILGQGPKLLIQFQNNGVVDDSQLPKDRFSAERLKGVDSTLKIQPAKLEDSAVYLCASRPLTGSYEQYFGPGTRLTVT.

The chain couples TRBV14 to TRBJ2-1; 7 nucleotides agree with TRBD1. Trimming at V came to 6 bases and at J to 8 bases, leaving 7 bases not matched to a gene. Germline CDR1 reads SGHDN; CDR2 reads FVKESK. The length of the CDR3 is 13 residues. The CDR3 DNA follows: TGTGCCAGCAGTCGTAAGGGGGCTCATGAGCAGTTCTTC. Encoded protein: CASSRKGAHEQFF.

V is TRBV28 and J is TRBJ1-1, with 11 bases matching TRBD1. Germline loops: CDR1 MDHEN, CDR2 SYDVKM. The CDR3 has 15 residues. The junction had 3 bases not matched to a gene; V was cut back by 1 base and J by 5 bases. CDR3 coding DNA: TGTGCCAGCAGTTTATTTGGACAGGGGGCAACTGAAGCTTTCTTT. Amino acids: CASSLFGQGATEAFF.

J is TRBJ2-2 and V is TRBV6-5, with a possible D match to TRBD2 (6 bases). Trimming took off 11 bases at V and 3 bases at J, with 16 bases between the two ends. This CDR3 has 14 amino acids. CDR1 is MNHEY and CDR2 is SVGAGI in the germline V gene. DNA of the CDR3: TGTGCCGTAAAGGGAGGAGAGGACACCGGGGAGCTGTTTTTT. It encodes CAVKGGEDTGELFF.

In DNA, the CDR3 is TGTGCCAGCAGGTGGGGACAGGGGGATGAGCAGTTCTTC. Its translation is CASRWGQGDEQFF. The gene calls are TRBV2 and TRBJ2-1; 11 nucleotides align to TRBD1. The length of the CDR3 is 13 residues. In germline, CDR1 is SNHLY, CDR2 FYNNEI. Trimming cost V 6 bases and J 8 bases; bases outside gene matches: 3.

V usage is TRBV9 and J usage is TRBJ2-2; TRBD1 aligns across 10 bases. The CDR3 runs 17 residues. V lost 1 base to trimming and J lost 3 bases; unmatched junction nucleotides: 6. Per germline, CDR1 SGDLS and CDR2 YYNGEE. The CDR3 spells CASSVTRDRGYTGELFF. The CDR3, as DNA: TGTGCCAGCAGCGTAACCCGGGACAGGGGATACACCGGGGAGCTGTTTTTT.

In this sample, this clone turned up a few times. The chain is built from TRBV5-1 and TRBJ2-5; TRBD1 aligns across 7 bases. CDR1 is SGHRS, CDR2 YFSETQ, per germline. This CDR3 has 14 residues. V lost 2 bases, J lost 2 bases, and 3 bases stayed unmatched. The CDR3 bases are TGCGCCAGCAGCTTAGGGACAGAACAAGAGACCCAGTACTTC. It encodes CASSLGTEQETQYF.